This T cell receptor (beta chain) was profiled in a study of T cell responses to AZD1222 COVID-19 vaccine. Turning to the study itself: Pooled together were second doses at about 4 or about 12 weeks.

The study, taken as a whole, reports: Seropositive at baseline were only a handful of AZD1222 recipients. Sampling captured repertoires only after the peak T cell response. Unmutated variant regions are reportedly targeted by nearly half of spike-specific TCRs.

On this clone itself: Its antigen remains unidentified.

Profiled with immunoSEQ multiplex PCR; TCRdb holds only in-frame clones, not every one. The profile covers 150,000 to 200,000 clones, with about 89% appearing a single time and 1.5% to 2% taken by the ten largest. This receptor was taken from an adult in good health. Sequenced material: peripheral blood, taken on day 0 of AZD1222 vaccination.

CDR3 sequence (DNA): TGTGCCATCAGTGAGTCGCCGGGAACCGGGGAGCTGTTTTTT. Residues: CAISESPGTGELFF. This chain uses TRBV10-3 with TRBJ2-2; TRBD2 might be the D (5 bases). There are 14 residues in the CDR3. V lost 0 bases, J lost 5 bases, and 7 bases lay in between. Germline lookup yields CDR1 ENHRY and CDR2 SYGVKD.